The rows below give T cell receptor beta chains drawn from one sample of a study of T-cell reconstitution after alpha-beta-depleted transplantation in children. TCRdb fed the PCR reads into MiXCR, producing one record per CDR3 protein. The table records hundreds of thousands of distinct CDR3 sequences, 15% to 20% of them present only once. The sample in question was PBMCs, mostly from graft donor cells, obtained 360 days after TCRalphabeta/CD19-depleted stem cell transplant. Every receptor here comes from a male patient between 2 and 10 years old who had a stem cell transplant for acute lymphoblastic leukemia, so the T cells may come from the graft donor. Each CDR3 is given with its conserved first and last residue. D genes are given only for firm matches. Expanded clones are given a class, and other clones once, few, many or no size at all.

j_call v_call d_call clone_size cdr3_length cdr3_nt cdr3_aa
TRBJ2-1 TRBV30 TRBD2 few 15 TGTGCCTGGAGTCTCCCCGGGACTAGCGGGTTCCCACCTCACTTC CAWSLPGTSGFPPHF
TRBJ1-1 TRBV18 TRBD1 - 15 TGTGCCAGCTCACCCGACAGGGTCCGAGGTACTGAAGCTTTCTTT CASSPDRVRGTEAFF
TRBJ2-3 TRBV7-2 - many 15 TGTGCCAGCAGCTTAGATGGCGGGAGCACAGATACGCAGTATTTT CASSLDGGSTDTQYF
TRBJ2-7 TRBV4-3 TRBD2 few 17 TGCGCCAGCAGCCAAGATCTCCCTAGCGGGATAATACACGAGCAGTACTTC CASSQDLPSGIIHEQYF
TRBJ2-5 TRBV5-1 - - 14 TGCGCCAGCAGCTTGAAAGGACCGCAAGAGACCCAGTACTTC CASSLKGPQETQYF
TRBJ2-5 TRBV15 - - 13 TGTGCCACCAGCAGAGGACAGGAAGAGACCCAGTACTTC CATSRGQEETQYF
TRBJ1-2 TRBV5-1 TRBD1 few 17 TGCGCCAGCAGCTTGGGGGGGACAGTTCCAAGCTTCTATGGCTACACCTTC CASSLGGTVPSFYGYTF
TRBJ2-7 TRBV2 TRBD1 many 13 TGTGCCAGCAGTCACAGGGGGCCGAGAGAGCAGTACTTC CASSHRGPREQYF
TRBJ2-6 TRBV4-1 TRBD2 - 18 TGCGCCAGCAGCCAAGATGGGGCGGGAGCGGATGGGGCCAACGTCCTGACTTTC CASSQDGAGADGANVLTF
TRBJ2-1 TRBV6-2/TRBV6-3 - few 16 TGTGCCAGCAGTGGCCCCGGCCTAGCGCTCTACAATGAGCAGTTCTTC CASSGPGLALYNEQFF
TRBJ2-1 TRBV9 - few 13 TGTGCCAGCAGCGCCACTACAGACAATGAGCAGTTCTTC CASSATTDNEQFF
TRBJ2-2 TRBV4-2 - many 16 TGTGCCAGCAGCCAAGGTCACAGACCGAACACCGGGGAGCTGTTTTTT CASSQGHRPNTGELFF
TRBJ2-1 TRBV3-1 - - 20 TGTGCCAGCAGCCAAGTGTTTAGTGCGGGCTCCGCGTCCTCCTACAATGAGCAGTTCTTC CASSQVFSAGSASSYNEQFF
TRBJ2-1 TRBV28 TRBD2 few 17 TGTGCCAGCAGTTACCCCAAAGCGGGAGGGTCTTACAATGAGCAGTTCTTC CASSYPKAGGSYNEQFF
TRBJ2-1 TRBV9 TRBD1 few 15 TGTGCCAGCAGCGTAGTGACAGGGGTCGGGAATGAGCAGTTCTTC CASSVVTGVGNEQFF
TRBJ2-1 TRBV20-1 TRBD2 few 13 TGCAGTGCTAGAGGGGCTAGCGGGAATGAGCAGTTCTTC CSARGASGNEQFF
TRBJ2-7 TRBV7-2 TRBD2 many 16 TGTGCCAGCAGCTATTTAGGAGGACTAGCGCTCTACGAGCAGTACTTC CASSYLGGLALYEQYF
TRBJ2-7 TRBV28 TRBD2 few 13 TGTGCCAGCAGTTTTAGACTAGCGTACGAGCAGTACTTC CASSFRLAYEQYF
TRBJ2-7 TRBV7-2 - many 13 TGTGCCAGCAGCTACAGGGAATCTTACGAGCAGTACTTC CASSYRESYEQYF
TRBJ2-3 TRBV9 - many 13 TGTGCCAGCAGCGCAGACGCCACAGATACGCAGTATTTT CASSADATDTQYF
TRBJ2-5 TRBV12-3/TRBV12-4 - - 14 TGTGCCAGCAGTCAGACAGGAATTACAGAGACCCAGTACTTC CASSQTGITETQYF
TRBJ2-5 TRBV6-5 TRBD1 few 17 TGTGCCAGCAGTTACACTCTCGTTACAGGGGGACAAGAGACCCAGTACTTC CASSYTLVTGGQETQYF
TRBJ1-6 TRBV7-8 - few 19 TGTGCCAGCAGCTACCAGTTGTCTTTCCGCCGGAGATTTAATTCACCCCTCCACTTT CASSYQLSFRRRFNSPLHF
TRBJ2-5 TRBV5-1 - - 16 TGCGCCAGCAGCTTGGAAGGTTTTATCCTCCAAGAGACCCAGTACTTC CASSLEGFILQETQYF
TRBJ1-5 TRBV4-2 - few 16 TGTGCCAGCAGCCAAGAGCAGGGGCAGGGGAATCAGCCCCAGCATTTT CASSQEQGQGNQPQHF
TRBJ1-1 TRBV7-9 - many 13 TGTGCCAGCAGCTTAGCAGGGCCTCAAGCAGCTTTCTTT CASSLAGPQAAFF
TRBJ2-4 TRBV28 TRBD2 many 18 TGTGCCAGCAGTTTAGGGAGCGGGGCCGGCAGAGTCAAAAACATTCAGTACTTC CASSLGSGAGRVKNIQYF
TRBJ2-4 TRBV12-3/TRBV12-4 - - 13 TGTGCCAGCAGTTTTGGTTCGAAGGACATTCAGTACTTC CASSFGSKDIQYF
TRBJ1-1 TRBV10-3 - few 13 TGTGCCATCAGGTATACGACCGGCACTGAAGCTTTCTTT CAIRYTTGTEAFF
TRBJ1-4 TRBV5-1 - - 15 TGCGCCAGCAGCTTGGTATTTGGGCAGAATGAAAAACTGTTTTTT CASSLVFGQNEKLFF
TRBJ2-2 TRBV11-2 - few 17 TGTGCCAGCAGCTTACTAGGGGTGGGAAGGAGCACCGGGGAGCTGTTTTTT CASSLLGVGRSTGELFF
TRBJ1-1 TRBV27 TRBD1 - 14 TGTGCCAGCAGTCCGGATCTGAGACAGGGTCAAGCTTTCTTT CASSPDLRQGQAFF
TRBJ2-1 TRBV5-1 - few 15 TGCGCCAGCAGCCAGGACCCGATTAACTACAATGAGCAGTTCTTC CASSQDPINYNEQFF
TRBJ2-1 TRBV29-1 - few 16 TGCAGCGTTGAAGATCCGACTACCGGGTCCTACAATGAGCAGTTCTTC CSVEDPTTGSYNEQFF
TRBJ2-2 TRBV20-1 - few 15 TGCAGTGCTAGAGATTCGATGGCGAACACCGGGGAGCTGTTTTTT CSARDSMANTGELFF
TRBJ1-6 TRBV5-1 - - 16 TGCGCCAGCAGCCTGGGCCGGGGAGTCGATAATTCACCCCTCCACTTT CASSLGRGVDNSPLHF
TRBJ2-3 TRBV12-3/TRBV12-4 - - 15 TGTGCCAGCAGTTCCGGGACTCTTTCTACAGATACGCAGTATTTT CASSSGTLSTDTQYF